What follows are 15 T cell receptor beta chains derived from one specimen sequenced in a study of cytomegalovirus exposure and HLA in healthy donors. The assay was immunoSEQ multiplex PCR, and TCRdb's table has in-frame clones only and misses some. Of approximately 110,000 clones listed, around 94% are singletons. Input material: PBMCs. Receptors were obtained from a young woman in good health and CMV-seronegative.

The V and J genes are TRBV6-5 and TRBJ1-1; 11 bases line up with TRBD1. After removal of 7 bases from V and 4 bases from J, the junction contained 8 bases not matched to a gene. Germline V lookup: CDR1 MNHEY, CDR2 SVGAGI. This CDR3 has 15 residues. The CDR3 reads CASTQTGTGGTEAFF. CDR3 coding DNA: TGTGCCAGCACTCAGACCGGGACAGGGGGCACTGAAGCTTTCTTT.

This chain links TRBV10-3 with TRBJ2-1; 8 bases are a match to TRBD2. Trimming at V came to 6 bases and at J to 6 bases, leaving 13 bases not matched to a gene. CDR3 length: 16 residues. From germline, CDR1 is ENHRY and CDR2 SYGVKD. The CDR3: CAISSSPSGLSNEQFF. The DNA for the CDR3 is TGTGCCATCAGCTCCTCCCCTAGCGGGTTAAGCAATGAGCAGTTCTTC.

J is TRBJ2-7 and V is TRBV29-1, with 11 bases identical to TRBD2. After removal of 3 bases from V and 0 bases from J, the junction contained 1 base not matched to a gene. The CDR3 sequence is 14 residues long. CDR1 SQVTM and CDR2 ANQGSEA come from the germline V gene. The CDR3 protein is CSVDGTSGSYEQYF. For the CDR3, the DNA is TGCAGCGTTGATGGGACTAGCGGCTCCTACGAGCAGTACTTC.

The J gene is TRBJ1-4, the V gene TRBV5-4; the D gene is possibly TRBD1 (5 bases). The ends were cut back, 4 bases at V and 8 bases at J, with 15 bases in the middle. CDR1 is SGHNT and CDR2 is YYREEE in the germline V gene (reference sequence). The CDR3 length is 14 residues. Here the CDR3 reads CASSPGGNSEKLFF. The CDR3 nucleotides are TGTGCCAGCAGCCCGGGGGGGAATTCGGAAAAACTGTTTTTT.

The J gene is TRBJ2-2, the V gene TRBV5-4; 9 bases agree with TRBD2. The CDR3 is 15 amino acids. CDR1 and CDR2 (germline): SGHNT, YYREEE (reference sequence). Unmatched junction bases numbered 7, after V lost 4 bases and J lost 6 bases. CDR3 protein: CASSSLAGLPGELFF. For the CDR3, the DNA is TGTGCCAGCAGCAGCCTAGCGGGGTTGCCCGGGGAGCTGTTTTTT.

The chain is built from TRBV14 and TRBJ2-3; D gene uncertain. Deletions cut 1 base from V and 6 bases from J, with 5 bases between. This CDR3 has 12 amino acids. Germline V lookup: CDR1 SGHDN, CDR2 FVKESK. The CDR3: CASSQVVDTQYF. In DNA form, the CDR3 reads TGTGCCAGCAGCCAAGTAGTTGATACGCAGTATTTT.

This sequence joins TRBV6-5 and TRBJ2-1; the match to TRBD2 covers 7 bases. This CDR3 comprises 14 residues. V was pared by 7 bases and J by 7 bases, with 10 bases of the junction left unmatched. Germline V gene data show CDR1 as MNHEY and CDR2 as SVGAGI. The CDR3 DNA is TGTGCCAGCACCTACCCGGGGACTATTAATGAGCAGTTCTTC. This gives the protein CASTYPGTINEQFF.

The chain is built from TRBV7-8 and TRBJ2-7; D is possibly TRBD2 (5 bases). V shed 6 bases and J shed 2 bases, with 11 bases lying between them. This CDR3 is built from 13 residues. Germline V gene sequence: CDR1 SGHVS, CDR2 FQNEAQ. The CDR3 nucleotides read TGTGCCAGCAGTTCCGACTATACCTACGAGCAGTACTTC. This encodes CASSSDYTYEQYF.

This sequence joins TRBV7-9 and TRBJ2-2; TRBD1 is a possible D gene (5 bases). The CDR3 runs to 18 residues. V lost 2 bases to trimming and J lost 1 base, with 17 bases between them. Germline-derived CDR1 and CDR2 are SEHNR and FQNEAQ (reference sequence). Written as DNA, the CDR3 is TGTGCCAGCAGCTTACCCCTTCTTTCCAGGGAGAACACCGGGGAGCTGTTTTTT. Residues: CASSLPLLSRENTGELFF.

J is TRBJ2-1 and V is TRBV6-5; 8 bases map to TRBD1. The CDR3 is 16 residues long. The germline V gene encodes CDR1 MNHEY and CDR2 SVGAGI. The V gene end was trimmed by 0 bases and the J gene end by 9 bases; junction bases not matched to a gene: 10. In DNA, the CDR3 is TGTGCCAGCAGTTACTCGAGGCCCCCAGGGGGCCTTGAGCAGTTCTTC. It codes for CASSYSRPPGGLEQFF.

This CDR3 is CAWSVTAGNTIYF. Here the CDR3 DNA reads TGTGCCTGGAGTGTAACTGCGGGAAACACCATATATTTT. This rearrangement joins TRBV30 to TRBJ1-3; D gene ambiguous. This CDR3 region has 13 residues. The germline V and J ends were trimmed by 0 bases and 4 bases, with 7 bases remaining between them. Germline V gene data show CDR1 as GTSNPN and CDR2 as SVGIG (reference sequence).

This chain connects TRBV13 to TRBJ1-3; unclear D gene. Germline V gene data show CDR1 as PRHDT and CDR2 as FYEKMQ (reference sequence). Trimming removed 6 bases at V and 1 base at J, with 10 bases between. The CDR3 has 14 residues. The CDR3 region has the DNA TGTGCCAGCAGGGGCCGGGGTTCTGGAAACACCATATATTTT. This codes for CASRGRGSGNTIYF.

This chain connects TRBV28 to TRBJ2-1; D is perhaps TRBD2 (6 bases). The germline V gene encodes CDR1 MDHEN and CDR2 SYDVKM. The V end lost 5 bases, the J end lost 15 bases, and 17 bases lay between the germline ends. This CDR3 has 12 amino acids. The CDR3 region has the DNA TGTGCCAGCAGTACCATGGGGGGTAGTTGGTTCTTC. This sequence encodes CASSTMGGSWFF.

This clone was seen a single time. The V call is TRBV27, the J call TRBJ2-5; 8 bases fit TRBD1. Trimming removed 6 bases from V and 2 bases from J; junction bases left unmatched: 8. Germline CDR1 is MNHEY and CDR2 is SMNVEV (reference sequence). CDR3 length: 15 amino acids. CDR3 sequence reads: CASRQTGVGQETQYF. In nucleotides, the CDR3 is TGTGCCAGCAGACAGACAGGGGTGGGACAAGAGACCCAGTACTTC.

This chain joins TRBV5-4 and TRBJ1-1, with D unresolved. V lost 10 bases, J lost 7 bases, and 17 bases lay in between. Germline V gene sequence: CDR1 SGHNT, CDR2 YYREEE (reference sequence). The CDR3 sequence is 12 residues long. As DNA, the CDR3 is TGTGCCGGAAGTGACAAGAGGGATGAAGCTTTCTTT. It translates to CAGSDKRDEAFF.